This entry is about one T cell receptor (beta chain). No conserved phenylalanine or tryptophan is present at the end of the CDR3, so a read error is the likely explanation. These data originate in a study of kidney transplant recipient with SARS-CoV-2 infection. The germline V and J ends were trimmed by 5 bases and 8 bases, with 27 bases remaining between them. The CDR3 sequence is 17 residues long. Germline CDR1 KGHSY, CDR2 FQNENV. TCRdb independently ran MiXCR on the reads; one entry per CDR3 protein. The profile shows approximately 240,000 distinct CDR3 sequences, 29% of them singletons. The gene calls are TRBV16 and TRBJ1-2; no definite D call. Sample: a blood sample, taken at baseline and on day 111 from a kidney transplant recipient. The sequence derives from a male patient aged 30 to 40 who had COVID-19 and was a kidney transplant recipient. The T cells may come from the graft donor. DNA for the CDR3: TGTGCCAGCAGCAAGAGCACGGTCGTTAGAAAGACCTACGGCTACACCCTC. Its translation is CASSKSTVVRKTYGYTL.